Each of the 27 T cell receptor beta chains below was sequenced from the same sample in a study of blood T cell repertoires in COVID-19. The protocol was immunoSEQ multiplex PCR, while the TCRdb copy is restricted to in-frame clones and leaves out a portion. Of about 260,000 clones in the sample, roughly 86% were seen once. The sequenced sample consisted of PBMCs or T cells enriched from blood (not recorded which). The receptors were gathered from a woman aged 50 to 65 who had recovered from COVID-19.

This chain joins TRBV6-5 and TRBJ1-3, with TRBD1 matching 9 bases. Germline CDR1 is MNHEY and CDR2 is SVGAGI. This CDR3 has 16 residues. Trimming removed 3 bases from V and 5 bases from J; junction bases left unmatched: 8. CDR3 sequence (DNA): TGTGCCAGCAGTTATTTTGGGGGGACAGGGAGAAACACCATATATTTT. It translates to CASSYFGGTGRNTIYF.

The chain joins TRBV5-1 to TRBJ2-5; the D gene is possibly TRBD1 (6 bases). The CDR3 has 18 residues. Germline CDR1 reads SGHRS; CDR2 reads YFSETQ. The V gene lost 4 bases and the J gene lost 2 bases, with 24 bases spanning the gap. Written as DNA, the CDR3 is TGCGCCAGCAGCCCCGACGGCATGTACTGGACAGTGCAAGAGACCCAGTACTTC. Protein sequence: CASSPDGMYWTVQETQYF.

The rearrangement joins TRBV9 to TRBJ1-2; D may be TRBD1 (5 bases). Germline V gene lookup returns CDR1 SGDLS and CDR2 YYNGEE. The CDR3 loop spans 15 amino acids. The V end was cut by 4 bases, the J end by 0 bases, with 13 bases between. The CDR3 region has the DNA TGTGCCAGCAGCCCCGTAGGGGTGCCTAACTATGGCTACACCTTC. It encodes CASSPVGVPNYGYTF. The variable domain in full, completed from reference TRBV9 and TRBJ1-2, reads DSGVTQTPKHLITATGQRVTLRCSPRSGDLSVYWYQQSLDQGLQFLIQYYNGEERAKGNILERFSAQQFPDLHSELNLSSLELGDSALYFCASSPVGVPNYGYTFGSGTRLTVV.

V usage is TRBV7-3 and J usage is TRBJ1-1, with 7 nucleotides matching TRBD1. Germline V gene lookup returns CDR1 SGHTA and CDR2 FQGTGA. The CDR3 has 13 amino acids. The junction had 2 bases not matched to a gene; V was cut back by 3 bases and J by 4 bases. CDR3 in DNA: TGTGCCAGCAGCTTTACAGGGGTCACTGAAGCTTTCTTT. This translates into CASSFTGVTEAFF.

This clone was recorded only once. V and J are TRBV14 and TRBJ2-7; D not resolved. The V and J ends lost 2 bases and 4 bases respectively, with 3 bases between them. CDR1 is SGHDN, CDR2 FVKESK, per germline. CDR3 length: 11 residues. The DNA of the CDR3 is TGTGCCAGCAGCCAACAATACGAGCAGTACTTC. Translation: CASSQQYEQYF.

DNA for the CDR3: TGTGCCAGCAGTGAAGCTTGGGACAGGTTTGTCTCTAACTATGGCTACACCTTC. It codes for CASSEAWDRFVSNYGYTF. The V and J genes are TRBV6-1 and TRBJ1-2, with 8 bases aligning to TRBD1. Germline V gives CDR1 MNHNS, CDR2 SASEGT. This CDR3 spans 18 amino acids. Germline trimming cut 0 bases from V and 0 bases from J; bases unmatched to any gene: 9.

CDR3 region: CAWSRVASSSYEQYF. The CDR3 DNA follows: TGTGCCTGGAGTAGGGTAGCGTCCAGCTCCTACGAGCAGTACTTC. The chain combines TRBV30 with TRBJ2-7, with a tentative D call TRBD2 (5 bases). This CDR3 region has 15 residues. Germline CDR1 reads GTSNPN; CDR2 reads SVGIG (reference sequence). Trimming removed 2 bases from V and 0 bases from J, with 14 bases in between.

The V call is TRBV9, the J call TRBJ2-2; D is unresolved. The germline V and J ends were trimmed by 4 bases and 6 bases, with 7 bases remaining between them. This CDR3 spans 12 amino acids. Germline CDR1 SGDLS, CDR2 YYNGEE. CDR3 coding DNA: TGTGCCAGCAGCCAAGCTGCCGGGGAGCTGTTTTTT. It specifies CASSQAAGELFF.

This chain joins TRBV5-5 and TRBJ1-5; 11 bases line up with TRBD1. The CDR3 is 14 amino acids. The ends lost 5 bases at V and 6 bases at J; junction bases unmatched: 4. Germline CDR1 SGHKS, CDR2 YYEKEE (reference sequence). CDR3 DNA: TGTGCCAGCAGTTGGACAGGGGGCGGTCAGCCCCAGCATTTT. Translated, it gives CASSWTGGGQPQHF.

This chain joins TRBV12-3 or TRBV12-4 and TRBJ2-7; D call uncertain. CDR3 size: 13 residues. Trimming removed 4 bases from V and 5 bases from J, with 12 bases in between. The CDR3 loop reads CASSSPPRHEQYF. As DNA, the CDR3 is TGTGCCAGCAGTTCCCCCCCCAGGCACGAGCAGTACTTC.

CDR3 region: CASSPVGGLITDTQYF. CDR3 coding DNA: TGTGCCAGCAGCCCGGTAGGGGGACTAATCACAGATACGCAGTATTTT. This sequence joins TRBV7-3 and TRBJ2-3, with D possibly being TRBD2 (7 bases). Germline loops: CDR1 SGHTA, CDR2 FQGTGA. Deletions cut 5 bases from V and 2 bases from J, with 17 bases between. This CDR3 spans 16 amino acids.

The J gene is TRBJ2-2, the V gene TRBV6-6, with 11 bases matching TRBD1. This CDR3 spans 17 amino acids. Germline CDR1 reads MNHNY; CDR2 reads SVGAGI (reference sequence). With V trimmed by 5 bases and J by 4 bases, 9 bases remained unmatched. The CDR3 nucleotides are TGTGCCAGCAGTCCCGTACCCGGGACAGGGGGCACCGGGGAGCTGTTTTTT. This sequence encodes CASSPVPGTGGTGELFF.

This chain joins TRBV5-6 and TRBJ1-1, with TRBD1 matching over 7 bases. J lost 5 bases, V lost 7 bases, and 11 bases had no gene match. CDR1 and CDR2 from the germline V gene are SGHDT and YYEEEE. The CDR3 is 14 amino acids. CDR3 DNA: TGTGCCAGCTTCCCGACAACAGGGGTTACTGAAGCTTTCTTT. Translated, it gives CASFPTTGVTEAFF.

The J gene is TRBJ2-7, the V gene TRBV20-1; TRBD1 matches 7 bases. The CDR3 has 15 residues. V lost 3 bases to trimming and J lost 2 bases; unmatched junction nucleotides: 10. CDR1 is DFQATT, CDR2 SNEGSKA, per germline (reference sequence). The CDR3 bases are TGCAGTGCTAGTGTATTTAACAGGGGCGCCTACGAGCAGTACTTC. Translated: CSASVFNRGAYEQYF.

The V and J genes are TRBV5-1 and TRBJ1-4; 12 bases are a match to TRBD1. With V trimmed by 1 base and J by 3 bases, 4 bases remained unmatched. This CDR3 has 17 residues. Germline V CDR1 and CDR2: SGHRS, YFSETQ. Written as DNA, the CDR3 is TGCGCCAGCAGCTTGCAGGGACAGGGGGCAGCTAATGAAAAACTGTTTTTT. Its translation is CASSLQGQGAANEKLFF.

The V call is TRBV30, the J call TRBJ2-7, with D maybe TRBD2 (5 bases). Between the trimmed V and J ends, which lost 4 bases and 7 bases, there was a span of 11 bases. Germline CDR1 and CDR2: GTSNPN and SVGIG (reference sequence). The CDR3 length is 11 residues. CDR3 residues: CAWTTRAEQYF. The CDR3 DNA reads TGTGCCTGGACAACTAGGGCTGAGCAGTACTTC.

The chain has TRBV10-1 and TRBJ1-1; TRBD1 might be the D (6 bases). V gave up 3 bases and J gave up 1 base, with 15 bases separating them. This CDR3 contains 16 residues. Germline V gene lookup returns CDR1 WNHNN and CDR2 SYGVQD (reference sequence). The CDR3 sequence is CASSDRTARSNTEAFF. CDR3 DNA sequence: TGCGCCAGCAGTGATCGGACAGCCAGATCGAACACTGAAGCTTTCTTT.

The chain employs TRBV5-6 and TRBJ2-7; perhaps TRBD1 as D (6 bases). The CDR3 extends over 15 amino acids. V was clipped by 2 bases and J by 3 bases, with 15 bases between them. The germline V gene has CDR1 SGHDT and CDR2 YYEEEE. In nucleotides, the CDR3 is TGTGCCAGCAGCTTCCTGCAGACAGGACACTACGAGCAGTACTTC. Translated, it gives CASSFLQTGHYEQYF.

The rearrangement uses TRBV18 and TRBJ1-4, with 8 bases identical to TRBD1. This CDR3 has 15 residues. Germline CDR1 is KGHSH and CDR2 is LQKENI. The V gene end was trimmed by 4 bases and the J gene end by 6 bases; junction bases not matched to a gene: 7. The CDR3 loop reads CASSLNRGADEKLFF. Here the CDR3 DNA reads TGTGCCAGCTCACTAAACAGGGGGGCGGATGAAAAACTGTTTTTT.

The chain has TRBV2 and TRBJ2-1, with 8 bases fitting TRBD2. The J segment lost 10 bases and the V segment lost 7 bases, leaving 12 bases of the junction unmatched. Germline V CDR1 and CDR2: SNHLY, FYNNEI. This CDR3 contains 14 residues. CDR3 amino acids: CASTERGTRGEQFF. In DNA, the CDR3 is TGTGCCAGCACCGAACGTGGGACTAGGGGCGAGCAGTTCTTC.

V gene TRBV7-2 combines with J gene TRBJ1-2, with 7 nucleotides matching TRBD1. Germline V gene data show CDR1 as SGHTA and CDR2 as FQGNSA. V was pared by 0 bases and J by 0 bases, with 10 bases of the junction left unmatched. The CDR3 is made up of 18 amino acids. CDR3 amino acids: CASSLARGQRGANYGYTF. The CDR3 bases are TGTGCCAGCAGCTTAGCGAGGGGGCAGAGGGGTGCTAACTATGGCTACACCTTC.

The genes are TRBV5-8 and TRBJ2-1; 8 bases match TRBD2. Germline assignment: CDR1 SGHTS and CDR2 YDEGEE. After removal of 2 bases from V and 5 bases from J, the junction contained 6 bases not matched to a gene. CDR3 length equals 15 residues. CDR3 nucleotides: TGTGCCAGCAGCTTTAGCGGGAAGGCTCACAATGAGCAGTTCTTC. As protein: CASSFSGKAHNEQFF.

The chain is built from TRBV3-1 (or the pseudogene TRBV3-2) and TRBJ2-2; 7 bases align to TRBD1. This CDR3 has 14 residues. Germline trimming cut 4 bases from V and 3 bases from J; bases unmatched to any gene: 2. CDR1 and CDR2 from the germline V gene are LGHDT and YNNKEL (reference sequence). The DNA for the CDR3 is TGTGCCAGCAGCCGGGGACAGTACACCGGGGAGCTGTTTTTT. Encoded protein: CASSRGQYTGELFF.

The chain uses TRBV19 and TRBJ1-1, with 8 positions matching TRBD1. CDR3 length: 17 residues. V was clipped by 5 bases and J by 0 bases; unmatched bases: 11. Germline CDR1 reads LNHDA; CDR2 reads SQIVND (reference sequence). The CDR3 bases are TGTGCCAGTAGTGACCTAAGTTGGACAGGGTTGAACACTGAAGCTTTCTTT. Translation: CASSDLSWTGLNTEAFF.

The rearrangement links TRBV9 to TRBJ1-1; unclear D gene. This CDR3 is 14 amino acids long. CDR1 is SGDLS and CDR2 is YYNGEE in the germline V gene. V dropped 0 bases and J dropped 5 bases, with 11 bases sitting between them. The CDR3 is CASSVGQRKTEAFF. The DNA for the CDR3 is TGTGCCAGCAGCGTAGGGCAGAGGAAGACTGAAGCTTTCTTT. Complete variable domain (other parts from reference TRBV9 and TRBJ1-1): DSGVTQTPKHLITATGQRVTLRCSPRSGDLSVYWYQQSLDQGLQFLIQYYNGEERAKGNILERFSAQQFPDLHSELNLSSLELGDSALYFCASSVGQRKTEAFFGQGTRLTVV.

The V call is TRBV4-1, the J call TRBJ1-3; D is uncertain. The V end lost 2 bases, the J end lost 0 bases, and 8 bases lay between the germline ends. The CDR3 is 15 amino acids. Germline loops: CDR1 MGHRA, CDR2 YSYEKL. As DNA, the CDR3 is TGCGCCAGCAGCCAACCGACTACCTCTGGAAACACCATATATTTT. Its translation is CASSQPTTSGNTIYF.

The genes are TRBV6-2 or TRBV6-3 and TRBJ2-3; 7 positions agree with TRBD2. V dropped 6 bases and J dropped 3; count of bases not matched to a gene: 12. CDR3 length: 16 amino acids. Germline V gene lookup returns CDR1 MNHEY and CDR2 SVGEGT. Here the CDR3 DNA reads TGTGCCAGCAGCTGGACGGGTCTAGCGGCTACAGATACGCAGTATTTT. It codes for CASSWTGLAATDTQYF.